This T cell receptor (beta chain) was identified during a study of T cells in Graves' hyperthyroidism and ophthalmopathy. Overall study findings and caveats: Most clonotypes that expanded in the thyroid above 0.001 also showed up in blood.

In regard to this clonotype: No antigen is known for it.

Patients were excluded because of uncontrolled infection, other autoimmune disease, pregnancy or lactation. Amplification of TCR beta CDR3 regions used RNA as the template. First-round RT-PCR of the TCR CDR3 relied on the HTBI primer set. A single record per CDR3 protein comes from TCRdb applying MiXCR to the multiplex PCR reads. The repertoire has fewer than 900,000 distinct CDR3 sequences, about 15% of them found once; the top ten carry approximately 8%. Germline loops: CDR1 GTSNPN, CDR2 SVGIG (reference sequence). This CDR3 is 13 amino acids long. J was trimmed by 3 bases and V by 4 bases; bases with no gene match: 6.

The material sequenced was blood. The receptor was derived from a man between 18 and 35 years old with Graves' hyperthyroidism. V usage is TRBV30 and J usage is TRBJ2-7; 7 positions agree with TRBD1. The DNA of the CDR3 is TGTGCCTGGAACCCGACAGGGAACTACGAGCAGTACTTC. Amino acids: CAWNPTGNYEQYF.